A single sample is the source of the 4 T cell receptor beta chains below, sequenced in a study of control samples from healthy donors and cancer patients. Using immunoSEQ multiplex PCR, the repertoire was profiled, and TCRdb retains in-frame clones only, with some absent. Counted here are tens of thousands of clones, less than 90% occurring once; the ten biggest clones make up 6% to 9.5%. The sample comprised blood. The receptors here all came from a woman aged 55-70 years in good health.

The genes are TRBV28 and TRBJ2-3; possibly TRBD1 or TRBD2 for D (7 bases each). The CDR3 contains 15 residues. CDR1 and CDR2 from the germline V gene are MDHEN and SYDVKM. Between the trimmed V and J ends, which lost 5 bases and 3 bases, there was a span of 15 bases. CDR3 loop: CASSGRGRGTDTQYF. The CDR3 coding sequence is TGTGCCAGCAGTGGGAGGGGGCGAGGGACAGATACGCAGTATTTT.

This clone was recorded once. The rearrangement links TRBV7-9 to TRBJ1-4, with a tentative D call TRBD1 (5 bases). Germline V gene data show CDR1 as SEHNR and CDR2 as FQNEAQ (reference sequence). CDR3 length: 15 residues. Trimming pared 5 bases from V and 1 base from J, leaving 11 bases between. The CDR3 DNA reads TGTGCCAGCAGCGTCGGGGGGGTAACTAATGAAAAACTGTTTTTT. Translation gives CASSVGGVTNEKLFF.

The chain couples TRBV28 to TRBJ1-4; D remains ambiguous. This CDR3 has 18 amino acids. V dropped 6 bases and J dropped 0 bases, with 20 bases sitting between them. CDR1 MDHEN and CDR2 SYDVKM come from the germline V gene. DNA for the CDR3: TGTGCCAGCAGCGAAACGGGTCGAGGGTATGCAACTAATGAAAAACTGTTTTTT. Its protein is CASSETGRGYATNEKLFF. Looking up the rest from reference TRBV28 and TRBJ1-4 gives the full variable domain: DVKVTQSSRYLVKRTGEKVFLECVQDMDHENMFWYRQDPGLGLRLIYFSYDVKMKEKGDIPEGYSVSREKKERFSLILESASTNQTSMYLCASSETGRGYATNEKLFFGSGTQLSVL.

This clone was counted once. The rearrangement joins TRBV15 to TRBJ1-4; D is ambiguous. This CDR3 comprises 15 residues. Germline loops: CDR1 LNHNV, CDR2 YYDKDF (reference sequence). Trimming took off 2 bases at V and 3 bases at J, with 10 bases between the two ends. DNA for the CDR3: TGTGCCACCAGCAGAAGCATTCAGGCTAATGAAAAACTGTTTTTT. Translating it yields CATSRSIQANEKLFF. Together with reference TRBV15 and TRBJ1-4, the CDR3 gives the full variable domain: DAMVIQNPRYQVTQFGKPVTLSCSQTLNHNVMYWYQQKSSQAPKLLFHYYDKDFNNEADTPDNFQSRRPNTSFCFLDIRSPGLGDTAMYLCATSRSIQANEKLFFGSGTQLSVL.